The 27 T cell receptor beta chains in this list originate from one sample, sequenced in a study of T cells in Graves' hyperthyroidism and ophthalmopathy. TCR beta CDR3 sequences were amplified from RNA transcripts. RT-PCR in the first round (using the HTBI primer set) targeted the TCR CDR3. TCRdb used MiXCR to reprocess the multiplex PCR reads, holding one entry per CDR3 protein. Here the sample spans 550,000 to 700,000 distinct CDR3 sequences, 46% being singletons. The sequenced sample was peripheral blood or thyroid tissue (not recorded which). These receptors all come from an adult woman with Graves' disease, either hyperthyroidism or ophthalmopathy (not recorded which).

This clonotype was counted a single time. Because the CDR3 is missing its conserved closing phenylalanine or tryptophan, this is likely a read error. The limits of the CDR3 on the DNA are not certain, so only TCRdb's listed CDR3 is given. The gene calls are TRBV13 and TRBJ1-1; the listed D gene, TRBD1, was not tested against the DNA. In germline, CDR1 is PRHDT, CDR2 FYEKMQ (reference sequence). The CDR3 is made up of 12 amino acids, end residues included. CDR3 amino acids: CASKYRGTEALS.

Comments on this clonotype: This may come from a read error, since a much larger clone is one base off. The rearrangement joins TRBV10-3 to TRBJ2-7, with D perhaps matching TRBD1 (6 bases). Germline assignment: CDR1 ENHRY and CDR2 SYGVKD. The CDR3 runs to 13 residues. V lost 2 bases and J 7 bases, leaving 12 bases between the germline ends. The CDR3 sequence: CAISEEGVMEQYF. CDR3 DNA: TGTGCCATCAGTGAGGAGGGGGTGATGGAGCAGTACTTC.

There are a few counts of this clonotype. V is TRBV7-3 and J is TRBJ2-3; D ambiguous. The CDR3 spans 12 residues. The ends were cut back, 6 bases at V and 6 bases at J, with 10 bases in the middle. Looked up from germline, CDR1 is SGHTA and CDR2 is FQGTGA. The CDR3 bases are TGTGCCAGCAGTGATACAGCCGATACGCAGTATTTT. It encodes CASSDTADTQYF.

The V gene is TRBV2, the J gene TRBJ2-7, with D possibly called TRBD1 or TRBD2 (5 bases each). Trimming left V 3 bases short and J 7 bases short, with 19 bases between. CDR1 and CDR2 (germline): SNHLY, FYNNEI. This CDR3 has 15 amino acids. CDR3 coding DNA: TGTGCCAGCAGTGATCAGTCGGGGCCGACTTTAGAGCAGTACTTC. The encoded protein is CASSDQSGPTLEQYF.

This chain joins TRBV29-1 and TRBJ2-5; D ambiguous. CDR1 and CDR2 (germline): SQVTM, ANQGSEA. The CDR3 length is 12 residues. Trimming took off 8 bases at V and 0 bases at J, with 10 bases between the two ends. The CDR3 sequence: CSYDLYQETQYF. CDR3 in DNA: TGCAGCTATGACTTGTACCAAGAGACCCAGTACTTC.

The chain couples TRBV4-1 to TRBJ1-2; weak D call: TRBD1 (5 bases). V was pared by 8 bases and J by 2 bases, with 12 bases between. The germline CDR1 and CDR2 sequences are MGHRA and YSYEKL. CDR3 length: 13 amino acids. The CDR3 spells CASGQAGNYGYTF. The CDR3 coding sequence is TGCGCCAGCGGACAAGCAGGGAACTATGGCTACACCTTC.

This clonotype was counted ten times or more. The chain combines TRBV6-5 with TRBJ1-2; 8 bases are shared with TRBD1. Germline CDR1 and CDR2: MNHEY and SVGAGI. This CDR3 spans 14 amino acids. V dropped 5 bases and J dropped 8; count of bases not matched to a gene: 10. CDR3 region: CASSPSSGQGGYTF. In nucleotides, the CDR3 is TGTGCCAGCAGTCCTTCGTCTGGACAGGGAGGCTACACCTTC.

This clonotype was observed many times. The V and J genes are TRBV2 and TRBJ2-7; 9 bases fit TRBD2. Germline V gene data show CDR1 as SNHLY and CDR2 as FYNNEI. The CDR3 runs 17 residues. With V trimmed by 6 bases and J by 0 bases, 12 bases remained unmatched. The CDR3 here is CASRVALGTSNSYEQYF. CDR3 nucleotides: TGTGCCAGCAGAGTCGCCCTAGGGACTAGCAACTCCTACGAGCAGTACTTC.

The J gene is TRBJ2-2, the V gene TRBV27; D gene unclear. Trimming left V 0 bases short and J 6 bases short, with 8 bases between. The germline V gene has CDR1 MNHEY and CDR2 SMNVEV (reference sequence). The CDR3 extends over 14 amino acids. In DNA, the CDR3 is TGTGCCAGCAGTTTATCAGTCCACCCCGGGGAGCTGTTTTTT. Translation gives CASSLSVHPGELFF.

This clonotype was counted at least ten times. This chain connects TRBV10-3 to TRBJ2-7; TRBD2 agrees at 10 bases. Germline V lookup: CDR1 ENHRY, CDR2 SYGVKD. CDR3 length: 14 amino acids. V dropped 7 bases and J dropped 0; count of bases not matched to a gene: 3. The CDR3 loop is CAIKAGGPSYEQYF. CDR3 nucleotide sequence: TGTGCCATCAAAGCGGGAGGGCCCTCCTACGAGCAGTACTTC.

This clonotype came up many times. With a much larger clone just one base away, this may be a read error. The chain employs TRBV15 and TRBJ2-5; possible D gene TRBD1, 7 bases. CDR1 and CDR2 from the germline V gene are LNHNV and YYDKDF (reference sequence). The V and J ends lost 8 bases and 4 bases respectively, with 20 bases between them. CDR3 size: 15 residues. The CDR3 region is CATLLGQAGRETQYF. CDR3 in DNA: TGTGCCACCCTCCTCGGACAGGCGGGGCGAGAGACCCAGTACTTC.

Many counts were recorded for this clonotype. This sequence joins TRBV7-3 and TRBJ2-5; D possibly uses TRBD1 or TRBD2 (5 bases each). CDR1 is SGHTA and CDR2 is FQGTGA in the germline V gene. V lost 5 bases to trimming and J lost 2 bases, with 12 bases between them. The length of the CDR3 is 14 residues. CDR3 in amino acids: CASSLGPGQETQYF. In nucleotides, the CDR3 is TGTGCCAGCAGCCTGGGACCGGGGCAAGAGACCCAGTACTTC.

Details on this clonotype: At one end the junction does not follow the germline gene, possibly because of a read error. The chain combines TRBV25-1 with TRBJ1-1; perhaps TRBD1 as D (5 bases). CDR3 length: 15 amino acids. The V gene's germline CDR1 is MGHDK and CDR2 SYGVNS. The CDR3 DNA reads as TGTGCCTGCAGTGTTGACCAGGGAGGCCAAACTGAAGCTCTCTTT. It translates to CACSVDQGGQTEALF.

The rearrangement joins TRBV7-2 to TRBJ2-5; D unresolved. Germline CDR1 SGHTA, CDR2 FQGNSA. This CDR3 has 12 amino acids. The V gene lost 3 bases and the J gene lost 5 bases, with 7 bases spanning the gap. DNA for the CDR3: TGTGCCAGCAGCTTTTGGGGTGAGACCCAGTACTTC. It encodes CASSFWGETQYF.

This clonotype was seen repeatedly, ten times or more. V usage is TRBV25-1 and J usage is TRBJ2-7; tentatively, D is TRBD2 (5 bases). The germline V and J ends were trimmed by 3 bases and 0 bases, with 12 bases remaining between them. Germline loops: CDR1 MGHDK, CDR2 SYGVNS. The CDR3 spans 15 residues. The CDR3 is CASSEGVLSSYEQYF. The CDR3 nucleotides read TGTGCCAGCAGTGAGGGAGTTCTTTCCTCCTACGAGCAGTACTTC.

A word on this clonotype: It may be a read error: a sequence one base away is much more abundant. The rearrangement joins TRBV15 to TRBJ1-2, with a possible D match to TRBD1 (5 bases). The V end lost 1 base, the J end lost 8 bases, and 11 bases lay between the germline ends. Germline assignment: CDR1 LNHNV and CDR2 YYDKDF (reference sequence). The CDR3 totals 13 residues. This CDR3 is CATSRVQEEGYTF. The CDR3 DNA reads as TGTGCCACCAGCAGAGTACAGGAGGAGGGCTACACCTTC.

This clonotype was seen only once. The chain is built from TRBV24-1 and TRBJ1-2; 10 nucleotides line up with TRBD1. V lost 2 bases and J lost 5; bases outside the gene matches: 4. The CDR3 totals 15 residues. CDR1 KGHDR and CDR2 SFDVKD come from the germline V gene. The CDR3 bases are TGTGCCACCAGTGATTGGGACAGGGGCCAATATGGCTACACCTTC. Its translation: CATSDWDRGQYGYTF.

The chain recombines TRBV5-1 with TRBJ1-3; tentative D call: TRBD1 (5 bases). The V gene's germline CDR1 is SGHRS and CDR2 YFSETQ. The CDR3 is 17 residues long. Trimming took 4 bases from V and 0 from J, leaving 17 bases between them. Here the CDR3 reads CASSLTGDRSSGNTIYF. For the CDR3, the DNA is TGCGCCAGCAGCCTTACCGGGGACCGGAGCTCTGGAAACACCATATATTTT.

About this clonotype itself: Being one base from a much bigger clone, this may be a read error. The chain is built from TRBV29-1 and TRBJ1-2; D might be TRBD1 (5 bases). The V gene lost 7 bases and the J gene lost 8 bases, with 14 bases spanning the gap. Looked up from germline, CDR1 is SQVTM and CDR2 is ANQGSEA. The CDR3 sequence is 11 residues long. The CDR3 sequence: CSGAGSWGYTF. The CDR3 region has the DNA TGCAGCGGTGCAGGGAGTTGGGGCTACACCTTC.

J is TRBJ2-7 and V is TRBV20-1; D ambiguous. Trimming cost V 1 base and J 0 bases, with 7 bases left between them. This CDR3 has 13 residues. Per germline, CDR1 DFQATT and CDR2 SNEGSKA (reference sequence). The CDR3 DNA reads as TGCAGTGCTAGAGCTACAGACTCCTACGAGCAGTACTTC. Translation: CSARATDSYEQYF.

The rearrangement links TRBV20-1 to TRBJ1-5; TRBD1 agrees at 10 bases. Trimming took 1 base from V and 2 from J; bases not matched to a gene: 5. CDR1 is DFQATT, CDR2 SNEGSKA, per germline (reference sequence). The CDR3 contains 16 residues. The CDR3 is CSARAPGTGGNQPQHF. The CDR3 DNA follows: TGCAGTGCTAGAGCCCCGGGGACAGGGGGCAATCAGCCCCAGCATTTT.

This chain uses TRBV2 with TRBJ2-2, with 8 positions matching TRBD2. Germline V gene sequence: CDR1 SNHLY, CDR2 FYNNEI. The V and J ends lost 5 bases and 4 bases, in that order; junction bases with no gene match: 15. CDR3 length: 18 amino acids. CDR3 DNA: TGTGCCAGCAGTTACTCCGGGACTAGAATTCAAGTCACCGGGGAGCTGTTTTTT. It yields the protein CASSYSGTRIQVTGELFF.

This clonotype came up many times. Mismatch with germline at one junction end may stem from a read error. J is TRBJ1-1 and V is TRBV5-1; perhaps TRBD1 as D (5 bases). Germline lookup yields CDR1 SGHRS and CDR2 YFSETQ. This CDR3 region has 13 residues. DNA for the CDR3: TGTGCCAGCAGCACGGGACCGAACACTGAAGCTTTCTTT. It encodes CASSTGPNTEAFF.

V gene TRBV29-1 combines with J gene TRBJ1-2; 9 bases map to TRBD1. The CDR3 loop spans 17 amino acids. Germline CDR1 and CDR2: SQVTM and ANQGSEA. V dropped 0 bases and J dropped 7; count of bases not matched to a gene: 15. The CDR3 DNA follows: TGCAGCGTTGAAGATTTTGTTGAGACAGGGGGTGGCTTTGGCTACACCTTC. Residues: CSVEDFVETGGGFGYTF. The variable domain in full, completed from reference TRBV29-1 and TRBJ1-2, reads SAVISQKPSRDICQRGTSLTIQCQVDSQVTMMFWYRQQPGQSLTLIATANQGSEATYESGFVIDKFPISRPNLTFSTLTVSNMSPEDSSIYLCSVEDFVETGGGFGYTFGSGTRLTVV.

This clonotype was observed a handful of times. In DNA, the CDR3 is TGCAGCGTCTCAGGAGGGGACACTGAAGCTTTCTTT. Protein sequence: CSVSGGDTEAFF. The chain combines TRBV29-1 with TRBJ1-1; D is perhaps TRBD1 (5 bases). From germline, CDR1 is SQVTM and CDR2 ANQGSEA. Trimming removed 6 bases from V and 3 bases from J, with 11 bases in between. The CDR3 has 12 residues.

The V and J genes are TRBV5-1 and TRBJ1-2; 7 nucleotides agree with TRBD1. The junction had 14 bases not matched to a gene; V was cut back by 2 bases and J by 7 bases. Germline-derived CDR1 and CDR2 are SGHRS and YFSETQ. The CDR3 is 16 residues long. This CDR3 is CASSFGTVARVSGYTF. CDR3 nucleotides: TGCGCCAGCAGCTTCGGGACAGTCGCGAGGGTTAGTGGCTACACCTTC.

This clonotype showed up many times. V is TRBV24-1 and J is TRBJ2-2; maybe TRBD2 (6 bases). Trimming removed 3 bases from V and 1 base from J, with 11 bases in between. Looked up from germline, CDR1 is KGHDR and CDR2 is SFDVKD. The CDR3 loop spans 16 amino acids. CDR3 DNA: TGTGCCACCAGTGATGGAGCGCGGGAGAACACCGGGGAGCTGTTTTTT. It is translated as CATSDGARENTGELFF.